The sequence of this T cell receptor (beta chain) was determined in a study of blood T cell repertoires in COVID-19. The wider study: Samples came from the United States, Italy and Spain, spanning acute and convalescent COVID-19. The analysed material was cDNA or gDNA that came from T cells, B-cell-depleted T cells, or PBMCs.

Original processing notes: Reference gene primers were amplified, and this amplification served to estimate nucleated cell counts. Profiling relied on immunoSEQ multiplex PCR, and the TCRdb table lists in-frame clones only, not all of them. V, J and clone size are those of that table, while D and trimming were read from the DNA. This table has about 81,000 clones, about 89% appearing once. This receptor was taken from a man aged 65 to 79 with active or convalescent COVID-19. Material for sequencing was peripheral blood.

The CDR3 spells CSVKGTSFHPNEQFF. The CDR3 coding sequence is TGCAGCGTGAAAGGGACTTCATTTCATCCTAATGAGCAGTTCTTC. V usage is TRBV29-1 and J usage is TRBJ2-1; D might be TRBD2 (6 bases). Trimming cost V 6 bases and J 7 bases, with 22 bases left between them. The V gene's germline CDR1 is SQVTM and CDR2 ANQGSEA. The CDR3 sequence is 15 residues long.